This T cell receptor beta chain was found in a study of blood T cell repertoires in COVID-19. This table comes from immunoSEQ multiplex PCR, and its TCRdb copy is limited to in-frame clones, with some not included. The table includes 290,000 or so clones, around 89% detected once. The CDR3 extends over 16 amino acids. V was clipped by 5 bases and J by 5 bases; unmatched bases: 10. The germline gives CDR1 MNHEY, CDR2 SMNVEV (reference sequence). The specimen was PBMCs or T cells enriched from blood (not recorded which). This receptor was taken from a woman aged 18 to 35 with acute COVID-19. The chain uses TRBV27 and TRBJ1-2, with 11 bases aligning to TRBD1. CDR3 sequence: CASSPRTGGAGYGYTF. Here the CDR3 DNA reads TGTGCCAGCAGTCCCCGGACAGGGGGCGCAGGGTATGGCTACACCTTC.